Following are 26 T cell receptor beta chains from one sample sequenced in a study of human T cells and chemical hapten exposure. MiXCR, applied by TCRdb to the 5' RACE reads, yields one record per CDR3 protein. Of about 140,000 distinct CDR3 sequences in the sample, roughly 4% were seen once. Unfractionated whole blood was the source from which total RNA was extracted. Source of these receptors: a female donor in good health.

The table lists this clonotype with many counts. The V gene is TRBV29-1, the J gene TRBJ1-4; no clear D. In germline, CDR1 is SQVTM, CDR2 ANQGSEA. V lost 0 bases and J 8 bases, leaving 25 bases between the germline ends. This CDR3 comprises 18 residues. The CDR3 protein is CSVEDAPLEARRREKLFF. The CDR3 region has the DNA TGCAGCGTTGAAGATGCCCCCTTGGAAGCCCGTCGGAGGGAAAAACTGTTTTTT.

V and J are TRBV12-3 or TRBV12-4 and TRBJ2-1; 8 bases map to TRBD2. This CDR3 region has 17 residues. Losses at the gene ends were 5 bases for V and 10 bases for J; bases not matched to a gene: 19. The DNA of the CDR3 is TGTGCCAGCAGTCCATCCGCGAACCCGGGACTAGAAGACGAGCAGTTCTTC. Protein sequence: CASSPSANPGLEDEQFF.

In this sample, this clonotype turned up many times. This chain connects TRBV7-9 to TRBJ2-7; 11 bases line up with TRBD2. The CDR3 consists of 17 residues. Germline CDR1 is SEHNR and CDR2 is FQNEAQ (reference sequence). V dropped 5 bases and J dropped 0; count of bases not matched to a gene: 9. The CDR3 region has the DNA TGTGCCAGCAGCCCTCGGGGACTAGCGGATAACTCCTACGAGCAGTACTTC. Its protein is CASSPRGLADNSYEQYF.

This clonotype was seen ten or more times. The gene calls are TRBV12-3 or TRBV12-4 and TRBJ2-1; 11 positions agree with TRBD1. This CDR3 is 16 amino acids long. J gave up 10 bases and V 8 bases, and 16 bases lay outside the gene matches. Here the CDR3 DNA reads TGTGCCAGCGCTATGATGACCGGGACAGGGGGTAACGAGCAGTTCTTC. Protein product: CASAMMTGTGGNEQFF.

At least ten counts were recorded for this clonotype. The chain recombines TRBV28 with TRBJ1-4; 7 bases match TRBD1. The CDR3 has 14 residues. Looked up from germline, CDR1 is MDHEN and CDR2 is SYDVKM. The ends lost 5 bases at V and 2 bases at J; junction bases unmatched: 2. DNA of the CDR3: TGTGCCAGCAGTGTGACAGGGACTAATGAAAAACTGTTTTTT. Translating gives CASSVTGTNEKLFF.

About this clonotype: A read error may be the cause here, since a much bigger clone is one base away. This rearrangement joins TRBV28 to TRBJ2-1; D unresolved. Germline loops: CDR1 MDHEN, CDR2 SYDVKM. This CDR3 is built from 12 residues. V gave up 4 bases and J gave up 13 bases, with 14 bases separating them. CDR3 region: CASSWRLGVQFF. The CDR3 DNA follows: TGTGCCAGCAGTTGGCGTCTTGGGGTTCAGTTCTTC.

This clonotype was seen repeatedly, ten times or more. The CDR3 DNA is TGTGCCAGCAGCTTATGGCCCGCGGGGGAACTTTCCTCTGGGGCCAACGTCCTGACTTTC. Amino acid sequence: CASSLWPAGELSSGANVLTF. This chain links TRBV7-6 with TRBJ2-6, with TRBD2 identical over 7 bases. CDR1 and CDR2 (germline): SGHVS, FNYEAQ. With 2 bases clipped from V and 0 bases from J, the junction kept 13 bases outside the gene matches. The length of the CDR3 is 20 residues.

At least ten counts were recorded for this clonotype. CDR3 sequence (DNA): TGTGCCAGCAGTGTATTAGGGGCAGGGAACACAGATACGCAGTATTTT. It encodes CASSVLGAGNTDTQYF. The chain links TRBV2 to TRBJ2-3; D is perhaps TRBD1 (5 bases). The CDR3 totals 16 residues. Germline CDR1 is SNHLY and CDR2 is FYNNEI. V dropped 4 bases and J dropped 2 bases, with 16 bases sitting between them.

This clonotype was seen at least ten times. The chain has TRBV18 and TRBJ1-5; TRBD1 matches 12 bases. Germline CDR1 is KGHSH and CDR2 is LQKENI. The CDR3 spans 15 residues. The V and J ends lost 3 bases and 6 bases, in that order; junction bases with no gene match: 3. The CDR3 sequence: CASSPRDRGLQPQHF. The CDR3 nucleotides read TGTGCCAGCTCACCCCGGGACAGGGGGCTTCAGCCCCAGCATTTT.

V usage is TRBV6-6 and J usage is TRBJ1-1; D uncertain. V lost 6 bases, J lost 8 bases, and 19 bases lay in between. The germline V gene encodes CDR1 MNHNY and CDR2 SVGAGI (reference sequence). This CDR3 spans 14 amino acids. CDR3 in DNA: TGTGCCAGCAGACCGCCTAATTTCCTTTCGGAAGCTTTCTTT. Its translation: CASRPPNFLSEAFF.

The table lists this clonotype with many counts. The V and J genes are TRBV10-3 and TRBJ2-2; no clear D gene. Germline loops: CDR1 ENHRY, CDR2 SYGVKD. Trimming took 6 bases from V and 3 from J, leaving 5 bases between them. There are 12 residues in the CDR3. CDR3: CAISPYTGELFF. The CDR3 DNA reads TGTGCCATCAGCCCTTACACCGGGGAGCTGTTTTTT.

In this sample, this clonotype turned up many times. The rearrangement joins TRBV2 to TRBJ1-2, with 7 bases fitting TRBD1. The CDR3 is 13 residues long. The germline CDR1 and CDR2 sequences are SNHLY and FYNNEI. The J segment lost 4 bases and the V segment lost 7 bases, leaving 6 bases of the junction unmatched. CDR3 DNA: TGTGCCAGCACGACTGAGGGGGCCTATGGCTACACCTTC. It yields the protein CASTTEGAYGYTF.

There are many counts of this clonotype. The genes are TRBV10-3 and TRBJ2-3; D remains ambiguous. In germline, CDR1 is ENHRY, CDR2 SYGVKD. V lost 3 bases and J 1 base, leaving 11 bases between the germline ends. The CDR3 sequence is 15 residues long. CDR3 sequence (DNA): TGTGCCATCAGTGAAACGGGCGGAGGCACAGATACGCAGTATTTT. It encodes CAISETGGGTDTQYF.

This clonotype was picked up many times. This chain uses TRBV7-2 with TRBJ1-3; 8 bases are a match to TRBD1. Germline V lookup: CDR1 SGHTA, CDR2 FQGNSA. This CDR3 region has 18 residues. The junction had 9 bases not matched to a gene; V was cut back by 1 base and J by 1 base. The CDR3 loop reads CASSLVGPGGASGNTIYF. CDR3 in DNA: TGTGCCAGCAGCTTAGTAGGGCCAGGGGGCGCGTCTGGAAACACCATATATTTT.

At least ten counts were recorded for this clonotype. This chain connects TRBV10-2 to TRBJ2-1; 10 nucleotides agree with TRBD1. V dropped 7 bases and J dropped 6; count of bases not matched to a gene: 9. Germline V lookup: CDR1 WSHSY, CDR2 SAAADI. The CDR3 sequence is 15 residues long. CDR3 in amino acids: CASNTWGDRGNEQFF. Here the CDR3 DNA reads TGCGCCAGCAATACATGGGGGGACAGGGGCAATGAGCAGTTCTTC.

The chain carries TRBV4-3 and TRBJ1-5; a possible D gene is TRBD1 (5 bases). The CDR3 is 15 residues long. Germline CDR1 is LGHNA and CDR2 is YSLEER. Trimming pared 4 bases from V and 6 bases from J, leaving 16 bases between. CDR3 sequence reads: CASSPTRGEGQPQHF. The CDR3 DNA reads as TGCGCCAGCAGCCCAACGCGGGGGGAGGGTCAGCCCCAGCATTTT.

There are many counts of this clonotype. The chain's CDR3 is CASSHGTVFGYEQYF. DNA for the CDR3: TGTGCCAGCAGTCATGGGACGGTCTTCGGGTACGAGCAGTACTTC. This chain links TRBV6-6 with TRBJ2-7; D is possibly TRBD1 or TRBD2 (5 bases each). The germline V and J ends were trimmed by 5 bases and 4 bases, with 18 bases remaining between them. CDR1 is MNHNY and CDR2 is SVGAGI in the germline V gene (reference sequence). This CDR3 spans 15 amino acids.

This clonotype was seen at least ten times. CDR3 DNA sequence: TGTGCCAGCAGACTCACCCTAGGTGGCGGGGGCAACACCGGGGAGCTGTTTTTT. Protein product: CASRLTLGGGGNTGELFF. V and J are TRBV6-2 or TRBV6-3 and TRBJ2-2, with D possibly TRBD2 on 7 matching bases. Germline loops: CDR1 MNHEY, CDR2 SVGEGT. V lost 6 bases to trimming and J lost 2 bases, with 22 bases between them. This CDR3 is 18 amino acids long.

The chain joins TRBV6-6 to TRBJ1-2; D is unclear. Germline values: CDR1 MNHNY, CDR2 SVGAGI (reference sequence). V was shortened by 5 bases and J by 6 bases, with 16 bases between the two germline ends. The CDR3 loop spans 14 amino acids. The CDR3 loop is CASSPTDGLDGYTF. Written as DNA, the CDR3 is TGTGCCAGCAGTCCTACCGACGGCCTGGATGGCTACACCTTC.

This clonotype was seen many times. The chain is built from TRBV27 and TRBJ1-2, with D hard to call. Germline CDR1 and CDR2: MNHEY and SMNVEV (reference sequence). Trimming took 6 bases from V and 4 from J, leaving 12 bases between them. This CDR3 spans 13 amino acids. The CDR3 region has the DNA TGTGCCAGCAGACTAACCCCTAGCTATGGCTACACCTTC. This gives the protein CASRLTPSYGYTF.

This clonotype was found many times. Here the CDR3 reads CSVDSPPNRNTDTQYF. The CDR3 DNA is TGCAGCGTTGATTCCCCCCCAAACAGGAACACAGATACGCAGTATTTT. The J gene is TRBJ2-3, the V gene TRBV29-1, with TRBD1 as a possible D gene (5 bases). This CDR3 has 16 residues. The germline V and J ends were trimmed by 3 bases and 2 bases, with 18 bases remaining between them. Germline V CDR1 and CDR2: SQVTM, ANQGSEA.

This clonotype was detected many times. The chain is built from TRBV15 and TRBJ2-6, with D possibly matching TRBD1 (5 bases). The V end was cut by 5 bases, the J end by 4 bases, with 15 bases between. The CDR3 covers 16 residues. Germline V gene data show CDR1 as LNHNV and CDR2 as YYDKDF (reference sequence). CDR3 protein: CATSSRSGSGANVLTF. The CDR3 DNA is TGTGCCACCAGCTCCAGGTCAGGGTCCGGGGCCAACGTCCTGACTTTC.

This clonotype was counted many times. The chain employs TRBV20-1 and TRBJ1-2, with D possibly TRBD1 on 6 matching bases. CDR1 DFQATT and CDR2 SNEGSKA come from the germline V gene (reference sequence). CDR3 length: 12 amino acids. V lost 7 bases to trimming and J lost 4 bases, with 13 bases between them. The CDR3 sequence is CSVNPQGYGYTF. DNA of the CDR3: TGCAGTGTTAATCCACAGGGCTATGGCTACACCTTC.

This clonotype was detected only a few times. The chain employs TRBV29-1 and TRBJ1-1, with D perhaps matching TRBD1 (6 bases). The V gene's germline CDR1 is SQVTM and CDR2 ANQGSEA. V gave up 4 bases and J gave up 1 base, with 13 bases separating them. This CDR3 has 14 residues. DNA of the CDR3: TGCAGCGTTGGCCCTGGACAGTGGAACACTGAAGCTTTCTTT. This gives the protein CSVGPGQWNTEAFF.

At least ten counts were recorded for this clonotype. This chain links TRBV20-1 with TRBJ2-7; perhaps TRBD2 as D (5 bases). This CDR3 spans 14 amino acids. The V end lost 0 bases, the J end lost 2 bases, and 11 bases lay between the germline ends. Germline CDR1 is DFQATT and CDR2 is SNEGSKA (reference sequence). The CDR3 loop reads CSARESGFAYEQYF. For the CDR3, the DNA is TGCAGTGCTAGAGAATCGGGGTTCGCCTACGAGCAGTACTTC.

This clonotype came up a few times. The rearrangement links TRBV4-1 to TRBJ2-3; D uncertain. From germline, CDR1 is MGHRA and CDR2 YSYEKL. V shed 4 bases and J shed 5 bases, with 7 bases lying between them. This CDR3 contains 12 residues. The CDR3 is CASSLCGDTQYF. The CDR3 coding sequence is TGCGCCAGCAGCCTATGCGGAGATACGCAGTATTTT.